This T cell receptor beta chain was recovered during a study of T cells after yellow fever vaccination. Study-wide points: Clones that expanded after primary vaccination mostly reappeared after the booster (roughly 96% CD4, approximately 85% CD8).

This clonotype was seen only a few times. Its antigen is still unknown. TCRdb re-derived calls from the 5' RACE reads in MiXCR, one entry per CDR3 protein. The table has some 120,000 distinct CDR3 sequences, approximately 14% seen once. V shed 1 base and J shed 7 bases, with 14 bases lying between them. This CDR3 spans 15 amino acids. From germline, CDR1 is LGHNA and CDR2 YNFKEQ. This rearrangement joins TRBV4-2 to TRBJ2-1; no reliable D call. The specimen comprised CD8+ T cells sorted from PBMCs, sampled 5 days after the yellow fever booster vaccination. The sequence was obtained from a man between 18 and 35 years old who received the YFV17D yellow fever vaccine. The CDR3 region has the DNA TGTGCCAGCAGCCAAGCCGCTACCTTCGGGAATGAGCAGTTCTTC. The encoded protein is CASSQAATFGNEQFF.